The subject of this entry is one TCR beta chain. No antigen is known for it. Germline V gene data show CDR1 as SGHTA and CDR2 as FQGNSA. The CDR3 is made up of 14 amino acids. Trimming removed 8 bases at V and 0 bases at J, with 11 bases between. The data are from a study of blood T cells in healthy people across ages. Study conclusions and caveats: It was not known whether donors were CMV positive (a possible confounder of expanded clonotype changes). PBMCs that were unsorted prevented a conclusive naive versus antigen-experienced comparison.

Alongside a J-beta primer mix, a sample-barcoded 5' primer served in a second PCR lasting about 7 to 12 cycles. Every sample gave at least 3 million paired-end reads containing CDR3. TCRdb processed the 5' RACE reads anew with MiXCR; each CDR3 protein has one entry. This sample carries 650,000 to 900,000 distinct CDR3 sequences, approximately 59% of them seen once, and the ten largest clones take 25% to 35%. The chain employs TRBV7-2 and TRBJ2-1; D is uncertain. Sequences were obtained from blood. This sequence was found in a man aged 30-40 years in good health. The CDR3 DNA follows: TGTGCCAGCCAGCAGGTCCCCTCCTACAATGAGCAGTTCTTC. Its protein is CASQQVPSYNEQFF.